This is a list of T cell receptor beta chains from one sample in a study of neoadjuvant anti-PD-1 for oral cavity cancer. Clones were read by immunoSEQ multiplex PCR, and TCRdb kept only the in-frame ones, dropping some. The table includes 14,000 to 15,000 clones, 40% detected once. The sequencing used tumor tissue, collected after nivolumab (anti-PD-1) treatment. All receptors come from a person between 40 and 80 years old with oral cavity squamous cell carcinoma. Both conserved end residues are part of each CDR3. Fields, in order: V gene, J gene, clone size, D gene, CDR3 DNA, CDR3 protein. The D gene is left open where the match is weak. Expanded clones get a size class; other rows say once, few or many, or leave the size out.

V: TRBV11-3; J: TRBJ2-7; size: once; D: NA; DNA: TGTGCCAGCAGCTTAGATTCCAGCACAGGGTTCGAGCAGTACTTC; CDR3: CASSLDSSTGFEQYF
V: TRBV15; J: TRBJ2-1; size: NA; D: NA; DNA: TGTGCCACCAGCCGAGACTCTGGGAGGGGGCACACAGATGAGCAGTTCTTC; CDR3: CATSRDSGRGHTDEQFF
V: TRBV9; J: TRBJ2-2; size: NA; D: TRBD2; DNA: TGTGCCAGCAGCGTAGCTTTACTAGCGGGGACCACCGGGGAGCTGTTTTTT; CDR3: CASSVALLAGTTGELFF
V: TRBV6-1; J: TRBJ2-5; size: NA; D: NA; DNA: TGTGCCAGCAGCCCCCCGACCGAGACCCAGTACTTC; CDR3: CASSPPTETQYF
V: TRBV4-1; J: TRBJ1-2; size: NA; D: TRBD1; DNA: TGCGCCAGCAGCCAAGATCCCGACAGGGTCTATGGCTACACCTTC; CDR3: CASSQDPDRVYGYTF
V: TRBV18; J: TRBJ2-3; size: NA; D: NA; DNA: TGTGCCAGCTCTCTCCGGGCTCCGGGGGATACGCAGTATTTT; CDR3: CASSLRAPGDTQYF
V: TRBV30; J: TRBJ2-3; size: NA; D: NA; DNA: TGTGCCTGGAGTCAATCAGGGGTCGGGGGCACAGATACGCAGTATTTT; CDR3: CAWSQSGVGGTDTQYF
V: TRBV4-1; J: TRBJ2-5; size: once; D: TRBD1; DNA: TGCGCCAGCAGCCGGTGGGACAGGGGAGAGGAGACCCAGTACTTC; CDR3: CASSRWDRGEETQYF
V: TRBV5-1; J: TRBJ1-1; size: NA; D: NA; DNA: TGCGCCAGCAGCTCGGTGTATTCTATGGATGCTGAAGCTTTCTTT; CDR3: CASSSVYSMDAEAFF
V: TRBV7-9; J: TRBJ1-5; size: few; D: TRBD1; DNA: TGTGCCACGCAGGGACAGGGGGTCAATCAGCCCCAGCATTTT; CDR3: CATQGQGVNQPQHF
V: TRBV9; J: TRBJ2-5; size: NA; D: TRBD2; DNA: TGTGCCAGCAGCGTAGTGGCTAGCGGGGGGGCCTCAGGGACCCAGTACTTC; CDR3: CASSVVASGGASGTQYF
V: TRBV7-9; J: TRBJ1-2; size: NA; D: TRBD1; DNA: TGTGCCAGCAGACCGACAGGGCCAGGGTATGGCTACACCTTC; CDR3: CASRPTGPGYGYTF
V: TRBV5-6; J: TRBJ2-5; size: NA; D: NA; DNA: TGTGCCAGCAGCTTGGCGGGGTCCGGGGAGACCCAGTACTTC; CDR3: CASSLAGSGETQYF
V: TRBV7-8; J: TRBJ1-2; size: NA; D: NA; DNA: TGTGCCAGCAGCTTAGTTCTACAGGGTCGGCGCCTCTATGGCTACACCTTC; CDR3: CASSLVLQGRRLYGYTF
V: TRBV6-6; J: TRBJ2-1; size: NA; D: TRBD2; DNA: TGTGCCAGCAGTTACGTCAGCGGGGGAGAGCAGTTCTTC; CDR3: CASSYVSGGEQFF
V: TRBV27; J: TRBJ2-5; size: NA; D: NA; DNA: TGTGCCAGCAGTTCCAACCTCCAAGAGACCCAGTACTTC; CDR3: CASSSNLQETQYF
V: TRBV19; J: TRBJ1-1; size: few; D: NA; DNA: TGTGCCAGTAGTACCAACCGGGGGATAGGAGCTGAAGCTTTCTTT; CDR3: CASSTNRGIGAEAFF
V: TRBV9; J: TRBJ1-6; size: NA; D: NA; DNA: TGTGCCAGCAGCCGGACCCAGTTTAATTCACCCCTCCACTTT; CDR3: CASSRTQFNSPLHF
V: TRBV10-1; J: TRBJ2-1; size: few; D: TRBD1; DNA: TGCGCCAGCAGTGCGGACAGGGGAAGGAATGAGCAGTTCTTC; CDR3: CASSADRGRNEQFF
V: TRBV4-2; J: TRBJ2-3; size: few; D: TRBD2; DNA: TGTGCCAGCAGCCCATCCACTAGCGGGGCGGGAGATACGCAGTATTTT; CDR3: CASSPSTSGAGDTQYF
V: TRBV19; J: TRBJ1-5; size: NA; D: NA; DNA: TGTGCCAGTAGTATCGGCCTATATAGCAATCAGCCCCAGCATTTT; CDR3: CASSIGLYSNQPQHF
V: TRBV5-6; J: TRBJ2-5; size: NA; D: NA; DNA: TGTGCCAGCAGCACGGCCGCCGGGGAGACCCAGTACTTC; CDR3: CASSTAAGETQYF
V: TRBV15; J: TRBJ2-1; size: once; D: NA; DNA: TGTGCCACCAGCAGTCTAACGGACCGAGTCTACAATGAGCAGTTCTTC; CDR3: CATSSLTDRVYNEQFF
V: TRBV9; J: TRBJ1-2; size: NA; D: TRBD1; DNA: TGTGCCAGCAGCGCTCCGACAGGGAACTATGGCTACACCTTC; CDR3: CASSAPTGNYGYTF
V: TRBV7-3; J: TRBJ1-4; size: NA; D: TRBD1; DNA: TGTGCCAGCAGCGCCACAGGGGGCGTTAATGAAAAACTGTTTTTT; CDR3: CASSATGGVNEKLFF
V: TRBV4-2; J: TRBJ2-4; size: many; D: TRBD1; DNA: TGTGCCAGCAGCCAAGATTCTGGGGGACAGGGGTTTTTCAACATTCAGTACTTC; CDR3: CASSQDSGGQGFFNIQYF
V: TRBV9; J: TRBJ2-7; size: NA; D: TRBD2; DNA: TGTGCCAGCAGCGTAGGGGCTAGCGGGGGGAACTACGAGCAGTACTTC; CDR3: CASSVGASGGNYEQYF
V: TRBV6-1; J: TRBJ2-5; size: NA; D: TRBD1; DNA: TGTGCCAGCAGTGAAGGGACAGGGGTAGAGACCCAGTACTTC; CDR3: CASSEGTGVETQYF
V: TRBV27; J: TRBJ2-5; size: few; D: NA; DNA: TGTGCCAGCAGTTTATCGCGAGTAGGGGCGCAGGAGACCCAGTACTTC; CDR3: CASSLSRVGAQETQYF
V: TRBV28; J: TRBJ2-7; size: NA; D: NA; DNA: TGTGCCAGCAGAGGGCCGCTAGTGCACGAGCAGTACTTC; CDR3: CASRGPLVHEQYF